This T cell receptor beta chain was recovered during a study of tumor-infiltrating lymphocytes in primary liver carcinoma. This clonotype has a single count. Just one base apart from a much larger clone, this may be a read error. Unsorted whole blood served as the source of blood RNA, and germline DNA was extracted as well. A constant-region primer served to make TCR beta cDNA from 500 to 550 ng total RNA. Slightly modified ARM-PCR with three nested multiplex PCR rounds yielded TCR beta libraries. A single record per CDR3 protein comes from TCRdb applying MiXCR to the multiplex PCR reads. The table has about 310,000 distinct CDR3 sequences, approximately 58% seen once. The source is a woman aged 25-40 years with primary liver carcinoma and hepatitis B virus infection. The specimen sequenced was peripheral blood.

CDR3 DNA sequence: TGTGCCAGCAGTCCCGCGAGACAGCCCCAGCATTTT. Its protein product is CASSPARQPQHF. The gene calls are TRBV12-3 or TRBV12-4 and TRBJ1-5, with no clear D. The CDR3 extends over 12 amino acids. Trimming removed 5 bases at V and 7 bases at J, with 9 bases between.